A selection of T cell receptor beta chains follows, all from one sample in a study of CD4 T cells in relation to SARS-CoV-2 and coronaviruses. The method was immunoSEQ multiplex PCR; TCRdb's version includes in-frame clones alone and lacks a portion of them. Seen here are nearly 70,000 clones, approximately 95% observed once, and the top ten hold under 0.3%. What was sequenced was naive CD4+ T cells from PBMCs. Receptors originate from a human donor in good health. Each CDR3 is given with its conserved first and last residue. The D gene is left open where the match is weak. Clone size is stated in some rows and not others, as once, few, many or a class when expanded.

CDR3 length: 15; D gene: TRBD1; J gene: TRBJ1-5; V gene: TRBV5-1; clone size: .; CDR3 DNA: TGCGCCAGCAGCTTGGCAGGGGGTGGAAATCAGCCCCAGCATTTT; CDR3 protein: CASSLAGGGNQPQHF
CDR3 length: 19; D gene: .; J gene: TRBJ1-5; V gene: TRBV10-3; clone size: .; CDR3 DNA: TGTGCCATCAGTGAGTCGTACGGGGGTGGGGCCCTCAGCAATCAGCCCCAGCATTTT; CDR3 protein: CAISESYGGGALSNQPQHF
CDR3 length: 15; D gene: .; J gene: TRBJ1-1; V gene: TRBV19; clone size: .; CDR3 DNA: TGTGCCACGAGGGCGGGGGACCAGATGAACACTGAAGCTTTCTTT; CDR3 protein: CATRAGDQMNTEAFF
CDR3 length: 14; D gene: TRBD1; J gene: TRBJ1-4; V gene: TRBV5-1; clone size: .; CDR3 DNA: TGCGCCAGCAGCCCTACAGGGGGCACTGAAAAACTGTTTTTT; CDR3 protein: CASSPTGGTEKLFF
CDR3 length: 15; D gene: TRBD1; J gene: TRBJ1-2; V gene: TRBV18; clone size: few; CDR3 DNA: TGTGCCAGCTCAGCGAGGCAGGGGGTTAGCTATGGCTACACCTTC; CDR3 protein: CASSARQGVSYGYTF
CDR3 length: 13; D gene: TRBD1; J gene: TRBJ1-2; V gene: TRBV10-3; clone size: .; CDR3 DNA: TGTGCCATCAGTGAGGACAGGGGGTTTGGCTACACCTTC; CDR3 protein: CAISEDRGFGYTF
CDR3 length: 16; D gene: .; J gene: TRBJ1-1; V gene: TRBV28; clone size: .; CDR3 DNA: TGTGCCAGCAGTTTCGGTATGAGACTGATGAACACTGAAGCTTTCTTT; CDR3 protein: CASSFGMRLMNTEAFF
CDR3 length: 14; D gene: TRBD1; J gene: TRBJ2-4; V gene: TRBV13; clone size: once; CDR3 DNA: TGTGCCAGCAGCTCAACAGGGGGCAGGGTCATTCAGTACTTC; CDR3 protein: CASSSTGGRVIQYF
CDR3 length: 14; D gene: .; J gene: TRBJ2-2; V gene: TRBV5-8; clone size: .; CDR3 DNA: TGTGCCAGCAGCTTCAGAGGGAACACCGGGGAGCTGTTTTTT; CDR3 protein: CASSFRGNTGELFF
CDR3 length: 17; D gene: TRBD2; J gene: TRBJ2-3; V gene: TRBV2; clone size: .; CDR3 DNA: TGTGCCAGCCTAGGTAGCGGGAGGGCCCTTAGCACAGATACGCAGTATTTT; CDR3 protein: CASLGSGRALSTDTQYF
CDR3 length: 16; D gene: .; J gene: TRBJ1-1; V gene: TRBV9; clone size: .; CDR3 DNA: TGTGCCAGCAGCGTGGATCCCACCAGGGGGAACACTGAAGCTTTCTTT; CDR3 protein: CASSVDPTRGNTEAFF
CDR3 length: 12; D gene: .; J gene: TRBJ2-7; V gene: TRBV7-2; clone size: .; CDR3 DNA: TGTGCCAGCAGCGCCACCTCCTACGAGCAGTACTTC; CDR3 protein: CASSATSYEQYF
CDR3 length: 15; D gene: TRBD1; J gene: TRBJ2-7; V gene: TRBV28; clone size: .; CDR3 DNA: TGTGCCAGCAGTTTATGGGGACAGGGGAGGCACGAGCAGTACTTC; CDR3 protein: CASSLWGQGRHEQYF
CDR3 length: 14; D gene: .; J gene: TRBJ1-2; V gene: TRBV2; clone size: .; CDR3 DNA: TGTGCCAGCAGCTCTATGGGGGCGGCCTATGGCTACACCTTC; CDR3 protein: CASSSMGAAYGYTF
CDR3 length: 16; D gene: .; J gene: TRBJ2-3; V gene: TRBV5-1; clone size: .; CDR3 DNA: TGCGCCAGCAGCTCGCCCGACTACTCAGTCCGATATACGCAGTATTTT; CDR3 protein: CASSSPDYSVRYTQYF
CDR3 length: 11; D gene: .; J gene: TRBJ2-2; V gene: TRBV9; clone size: once; CDR3 DNA: TGTGCCAGCAGCGACTCCGGGGAGCTGTTTTTT; CDR3 protein: CASSDSGELFF
CDR3 length: 11; D gene: .; J gene: TRBJ2-3; V gene: TRBV19; clone size: .; CDR3 DNA: TGTGCCAGTATCGGAGGGGATACGCAGTATTTT; CDR3 protein: CASIGGDTQYF
CDR3 length: 14; D gene: .; J gene: TRBJ2-5; V gene: TRBV5-1; clone size: .; CDR3 DNA: TGCGCCAGCAGCAATGGACAGAGCCAAGAGACCCAGTACTTC; CDR3 protein: CASSNGQSQETQYF
CDR3 length: 13; D gene: .; J gene: TRBJ2-7; V gene: TRBV2; clone size: once; CDR3 DNA: TGTGCCAGCAGTGATACAGGGATCAACGAGCAGTACTTC; CDR3 protein: CASSDTGINEQYF
CDR3 length: 14; D gene: TRBD1; J gene: TRBJ1-4; V gene: TRBV2; clone size: .; CDR3 DNA: TGTGCCATCAAAACCGGGACAGGGTATGAAAAACTGTTTTTT; CDR3 protein: CAIKTGTGYEKLFF
CDR3 length: 13; D gene: .; J gene: TRBJ2-1; V gene: TRBV7-3; clone size: .; CDR3 DNA: TGTGCCAGCAGCACGCATCCAGGGAGGGAGCAGTTCTTC; CDR3 protein: CASSTHPGREQFF
CDR3 length: 15; D gene: .; J gene: TRBJ1-5; V gene: TRBV15; clone size: .; CDR3 DNA: TGTGCCACCAGCAGAGATGGGGGGGGGAATCAGCCCCAGCATTTT; CDR3 protein: CATSRDGGGNQPQHF
CDR3 length: 13; D gene: .; J gene: TRBJ1-1; V gene: TRBV19; clone size: .; CDR3 DNA: TGTGCCAGTAGTATAGATCGACAAACTGAAGCTTTCTTT; CDR3 protein: CASSIDRQTEAFF
CDR3 length: 14; D gene: .; J gene: TRBJ1-1; V gene: TRBV3-1/TRBV3-2; clone size: .; CDR3 DNA: TGTGCCAGCAGCCAAGAGACAGAGAACACTGAAGCTTTCTTT; CDR3 protein: CASSQETENTEAFF
CDR3 length: 17; D gene: .; J gene: TRBJ1-5; V gene: TRBV25-1; clone size: .; CDR3 DNA: TGTGCCAGCAGTGAAGCCCCGGTGTCGGGGGACGATCAGCCCCAGCATTTT; CDR3 protein: CASSEAPVSGDDQPQHF
CDR3 length: 19; D gene: .; J gene: TRBJ2-6; V gene: TRBV24-1; clone size: .; CDR3 DNA: TGTGCCACCACCCCGGAGACAGATAATGAAGTCTCTGGGGCCAACGTCCTGACTTTC; CDR3 protein: CATTPETDNEVSGANVLTF
CDR3 length: 16; D gene: .; J gene: TRBJ2-3; V gene: TRBV18; clone size: .; CDR3 DNA: TGTGCCAGCTCACCACCGGGCAGGCAAGGCACAGATACGCAGTATTTT; CDR3 protein: CASSPPGRQGTDTQYF
CDR3 length: 14; D gene: .; J gene: TRBJ1-1; V gene: TRBV5-4; clone size: .; CDR3 DNA: TGTGCCAGCAGCCTCATAACAGGGAACACTGAAGCTTTCTTT; CDR3 protein: CASSLITGNTEAFF
CDR3 length: 15; D gene: .; J gene: TRBJ1-2; V gene: TRBV7-2; clone size: .; CDR3 DNA: TGTGCCAGCAGCTTGAGGGGCGGGGCTAACTATGGCTACACCTTC; CDR3 protein: CASSLRGGANYGYTF
CDR3 length: 15; D gene: .; J gene: TRBJ2-3; V gene: TRBV19; clone size: once; CDR3 DNA: TGTGCCAGTAGTGGGATAGCTCAGGGCACAGATACGCAGTATTTT; CDR3 protein: CASSGIAQGTDTQYF
CDR3 length: 13; D gene: .; J gene: TRBJ1-5; V gene: TRBV6-4; clone size: .; CDR3 DNA: TGTGCCAGCAGTGAGGCGGGCAATCAGCCCCAGCATTTT; CDR3 protein: CASSEAGNQPQHF
CDR3 length: 13; D gene: .; J gene: TRBJ1-5; V gene: TRBV3-1/TRBV3-2; clone size: once; CDR3 DNA: TGTGCCAGCAGCCAAGGACAGTATCAGCCCCAGCATTTT; CDR3 protein: CASSQGQYQPQHF
CDR3 length: 12; D gene: .; J gene: TRBJ1-2; V gene: TRBV5-1; clone size: .; CDR3 DNA: TGCGCCAGCAGCTCCAGGGGCTATGGCTACACCTTC; CDR3 protein: CASSSRGYGYTF
CDR3 length: 15; D gene: TRBD1; J gene: TRBJ2-5; V gene: TRBV10-3; clone size: .; CDR3 DNA: TGTGCCATCAGTGAGTCAACAGGGGCTGGAGAGACCCAGTACTTC; CDR3 protein: CAISESTGAGETQYF
CDR3 length: 15; D gene: .; J gene: TRBJ2-5; V gene: TRBV4-1; clone size: .; CDR3 DNA: TGCGCCAGCAGCCAACTTCAGATACCCCAAGAGACCCAGTACTTC; CDR3 protein: CASSQLQIPQETQYF
CDR3 length: 14; D gene: .; J gene: TRBJ2-2; V gene: TRBV5-1; clone size: .; CDR3 DNA: TGCGCCGCCAAGACAGCTTTGGGCACCGGGGAGCTGTTTTTT; CDR3 protein: CAAKTALGTGELFF
CDR3 length: 14; D gene: .; J gene: TRBJ2-3; V gene: TRBV24-1; clone size: .; CDR3 DNA: TGTGCCACCAGTGGTGCTAGCGTGACAGATACGCAGTATTTT; CDR3 protein: CATSGASVTDTQYF
CDR3 length: 11; D gene: .; J gene: TRBJ1-6; V gene: TRBV18; clone size: .; CDR3 DNA: TGTGCCAGCTCATCTAATTCACCCCTCCACTTT; CDR3 protein: CASSSNSPLHF
CDR3 length: 15; D gene: .; J gene: TRBJ1-2; V gene: TRBV23-1; clone size: .; CDR3 DNA: TGCGCCAGCAGTACCTGCGGGGGGGCTAAGTATGGCTACACCTTC; CDR3 protein: CASSTCGGAKYGYTF
CDR3 length: 15; D gene: .; J gene: TRBJ2-1; V gene: TRBV4-3; clone size: .; CDR3 DNA: TGCGCCAGCAGCCAAGGAGGGTGGGTAGCGGATGAGCAGTTCTTC; CDR3 protein: CASSQGGWVADEQFF
CDR3 length: 12; D gene: TRBD2; J gene: TRBJ2-2; V gene: TRBV29-1; clone size: .; CDR3 DNA: TGCAGCGCCGGGACTAGCACCGGGGAGCTGTTTTTT; CDR3 protein: CSAGTSTGELFF
CDR3 length: 14; D gene: .; J gene: TRBJ2-7; V gene: TRBV5-4; clone size: .; CDR3 DNA: TGTGCCAGCAGCTGGGCAGGGCGCTCCTACGAGCAGTACTTC; CDR3 protein: CASSWAGRSYEQYF
CDR3 length: 14; D gene: TRBD2; J gene: TRBJ2-7; V gene: TRBV2; clone size: .; CDR3 DNA: TGTGCCAGCAGTGTGACTAGCGGAGGGGGGGAGCAGTACTTC; CDR3 protein: CASSVTSGGGEQYF
CDR3 length: 14; D gene: TRBD1; J gene: TRBJ2-2; V gene: TRBV10-3; clone size: .; CDR3 DNA: TGTGCCATCAGCGAGGACAGGGGGGCCGGGGAGCTGTTTTTT; CDR3 protein: CAISEDRGAGELFF
CDR3 length: 16; D gene: TRBD2; J gene: TRBJ2-7; V gene: TRBV7-2; clone size: once; CDR3 DNA: TGTGCCAGCAGCTTAGCGAGCGGGGGTCTCTCCTACGAGCAGTACTTC; CDR3 protein: CASSLASGGLSYEQYF
CDR3 length: 18; D gene: .; J gene: TRBJ1-2; V gene: TRBV19; clone size: .; CDR3 DNA: TGTGCCAGTAGTATCATTCAGGGGACCTACAGGGAAAACTATGGCTACACCTTC; CDR3 protein: CASSIIQGTYRENYGYTF
CDR3 length: 16; D gene: TRBD1; J gene: TRBJ2-3; V gene: TRBV3-1/TRBV3-2; clone size: .; CDR3 DNA: TGTGCCAGCAGCAGGGGGACAGGTCTACTCACAGATACGCAGTATTTT; CDR3 protein: CASSRGTGLLTDTQYF
CDR3 length: 17; D gene: TRBD1; J gene: TRBJ2-3; V gene: TRBV10-1; clone size: .; CDR3 DNA: TGCGCCAGCAGTGCCGGGACAGGGGATGGAGGGACAGATACGCAGTATTTT; CDR3 protein: CASSAGTGDGGTDTQYF
CDR3 length: 16; D gene: .; J gene: TRBJ1-2; V gene: TRBV5-6; clone size: .; CDR3 DNA: TGTGCCAGCATCGCGCCGGGTACGGCCCGGGTGTATGGCTACACCTTC; CDR3 protein: CASIAPGTARVYGYTF
CDR3 length: 15; D gene: .; J gene: TRBJ2-1; V gene: TRBV7-6; clone size: .; CDR3 DNA: TGTGCCAGCAGCTTAGCTGCCAGGGGAGACAATGAGCAGTTCTTC; CDR3 protein: CASSLAARGDNEQFF
CDR3 length: 13; D gene: .; J gene: TRBJ1-1; V gene: TRBV7-3; clone size: .; CDR3 DNA: TGTGCCAGCAGCAAAGACTCGGGCACTGAAGCTTTCTTT; CDR3 protein: CASSKDSGTEAFF
CDR3 length: 14; D gene: TRBD1; J gene: TRBJ1-5; V gene: TRBV7-2; clone size: .; CDR3 DNA: TGTGCCAGCAGCTGGGGGACAGCTAATCAGCCCCAGCATTTT; CDR3 protein: CASSWGTANQPQHF
CDR3 length: 15; D gene: .; J gene: TRBJ2-5; V gene: TRBV10-3; clone size: .; CDR3 DNA: TGTGCCATCAGTGACACCCGGGGCCCGGAAGAGACCCAGTACTTC; CDR3 protein: CAISDTRGPEETQYF